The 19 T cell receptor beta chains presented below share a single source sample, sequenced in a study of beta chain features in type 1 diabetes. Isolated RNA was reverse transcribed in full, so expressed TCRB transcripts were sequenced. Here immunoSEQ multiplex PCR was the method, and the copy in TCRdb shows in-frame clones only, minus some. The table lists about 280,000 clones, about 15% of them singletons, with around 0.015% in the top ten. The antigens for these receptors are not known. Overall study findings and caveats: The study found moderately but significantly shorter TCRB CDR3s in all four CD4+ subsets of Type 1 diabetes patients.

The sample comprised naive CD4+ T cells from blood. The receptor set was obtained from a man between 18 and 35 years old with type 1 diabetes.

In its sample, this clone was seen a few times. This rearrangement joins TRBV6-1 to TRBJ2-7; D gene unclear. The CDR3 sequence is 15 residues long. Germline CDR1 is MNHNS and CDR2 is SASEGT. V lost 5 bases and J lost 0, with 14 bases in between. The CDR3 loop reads CASSSQTSSSYEQYF. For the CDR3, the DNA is TGTGCCAGCAGTTCTCAAACTTCGAGCTCCTACGAGCAGTACTTC.

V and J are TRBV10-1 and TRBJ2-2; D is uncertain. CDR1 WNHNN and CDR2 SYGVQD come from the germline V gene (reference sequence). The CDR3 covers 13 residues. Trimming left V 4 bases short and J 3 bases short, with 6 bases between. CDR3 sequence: CASSARDTGELFF. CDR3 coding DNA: TGCGCCAGCAGTGCACGGGACACCGGGGAGCTGTTTTTT.

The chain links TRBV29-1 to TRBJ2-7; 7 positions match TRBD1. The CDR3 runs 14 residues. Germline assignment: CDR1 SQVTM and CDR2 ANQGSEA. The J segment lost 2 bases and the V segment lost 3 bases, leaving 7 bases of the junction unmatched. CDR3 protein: CSVDGEGGPYEQYF. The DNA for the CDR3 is TGCAGCGTTGATGGAGAAGGGGGCCCCTACGAGCAGTACTTC.

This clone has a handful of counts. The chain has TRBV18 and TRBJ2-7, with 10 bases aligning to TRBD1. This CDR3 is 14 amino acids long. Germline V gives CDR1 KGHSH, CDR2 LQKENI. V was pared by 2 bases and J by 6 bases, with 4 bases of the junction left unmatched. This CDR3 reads CASSPGTGEGEQYF. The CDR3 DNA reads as TGTGCCAGCTCACCAGGGACAGGGGAGGGCGAGCAGTACTTC.

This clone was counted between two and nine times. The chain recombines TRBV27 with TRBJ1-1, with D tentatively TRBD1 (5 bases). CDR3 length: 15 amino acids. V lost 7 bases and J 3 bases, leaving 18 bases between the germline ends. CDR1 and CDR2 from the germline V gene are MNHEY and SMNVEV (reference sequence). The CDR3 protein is CASKGQGRGYTEAFF. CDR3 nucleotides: TGTGCCAGCAAGGGCCAGGGAAGGGGATACACTGAAGCTTTCTTT.

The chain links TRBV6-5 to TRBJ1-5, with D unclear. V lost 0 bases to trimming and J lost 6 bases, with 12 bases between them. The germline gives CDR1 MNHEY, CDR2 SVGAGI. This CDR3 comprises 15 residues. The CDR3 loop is CASSYSRGSGQPQHF. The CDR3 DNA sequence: TGTGCCAGCAGTTACTCGAGAGGGTCGGGTCAGCCCCAGCATTTT.

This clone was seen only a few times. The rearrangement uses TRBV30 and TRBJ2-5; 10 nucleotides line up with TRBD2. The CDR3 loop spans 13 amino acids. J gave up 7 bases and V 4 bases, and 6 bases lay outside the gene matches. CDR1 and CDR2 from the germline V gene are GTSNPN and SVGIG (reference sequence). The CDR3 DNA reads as TGTGCCTGGAAGAGCGGGGGGGGCGGGACCCAGTACTTC. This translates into CAWKSGGGGTQYF.

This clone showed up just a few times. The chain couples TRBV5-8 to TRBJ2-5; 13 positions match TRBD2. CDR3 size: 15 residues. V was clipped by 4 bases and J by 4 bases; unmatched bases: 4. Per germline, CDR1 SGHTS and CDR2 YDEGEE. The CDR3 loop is CASSPRTSGGETQYF. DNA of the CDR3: TGTGCCAGCAGCCCACGGACTAGCGGGGGAGAGACCCAGTACTTC.

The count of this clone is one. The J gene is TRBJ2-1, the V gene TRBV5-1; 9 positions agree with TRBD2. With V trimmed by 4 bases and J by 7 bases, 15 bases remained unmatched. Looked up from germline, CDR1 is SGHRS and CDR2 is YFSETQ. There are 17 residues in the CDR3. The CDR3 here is CASSRKFAGGYLNEQFF. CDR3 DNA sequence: TGCGCCAGCAGCCGCAAATTTGCGGGAGGGTACCTTAATGAGCAGTTCTTC.

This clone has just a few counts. CDR3 nucleotides: TGTGCCAGCTCACTATACAGGGACACCGGGGAGCTGTTTTTT. As protein: CASSLYRDTGELFF. The gene calls are TRBV18 and TRBJ2-2; D possibly corresponds to TRBD1 (6 bases). The ends were cut back, 4 bases at V and 3 bases at J, with 9 bases in the middle. Germline loops: CDR1 KGHSH, CDR2 LQKENI. This CDR3 has 14 amino acids.

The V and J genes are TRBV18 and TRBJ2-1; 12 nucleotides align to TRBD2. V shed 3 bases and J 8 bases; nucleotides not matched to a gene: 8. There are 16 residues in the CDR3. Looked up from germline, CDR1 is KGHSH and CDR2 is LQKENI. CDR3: CASSPSLAGGSYEQFF. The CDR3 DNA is TGTGCCAGCTCACCCTCACTAGCGGGGGGTTCTTATGAGCAGTTCTTC. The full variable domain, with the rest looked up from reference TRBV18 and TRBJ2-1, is NAGVMQNPRHLVRRRGQEARLRCSPMKGHSHVYWYRQLPEEGLKFMVYLQKENIIDESGMPKERFSAEFPKEGPSILRIQQVVRGDSAAYFCASSPSLAGGSYEQFFGPGTRLTVL.

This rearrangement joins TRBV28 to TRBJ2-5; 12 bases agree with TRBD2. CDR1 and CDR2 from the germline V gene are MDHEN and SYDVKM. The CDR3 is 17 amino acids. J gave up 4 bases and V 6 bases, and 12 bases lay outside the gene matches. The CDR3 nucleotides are TGTGCCAGCAGCTCCGGACTTGGACTAGCGGGGCGAGAGACCCAGTACTTC. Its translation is CASSSGLGLAGRETQYF. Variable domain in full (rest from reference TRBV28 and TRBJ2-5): DVKVTQSSRYLVKRTGEKVFLECVQDMDHENMFWYRQDPGLGLRLIYFSYDVKMKEKGDIPEGYSVSREKKERFSLILESASTNQTSMYLCASSSGLGLAGRETQYFGPGTRLLVL.

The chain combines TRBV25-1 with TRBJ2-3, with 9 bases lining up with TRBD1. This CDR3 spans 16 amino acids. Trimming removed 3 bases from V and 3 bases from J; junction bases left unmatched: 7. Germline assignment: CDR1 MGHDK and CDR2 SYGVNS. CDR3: CASSDRDRVRTDTQYF. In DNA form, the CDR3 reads TGTGCCAGCAGTGACCGGGACAGGGTGAGAACAGATACGCAGTATTTT.

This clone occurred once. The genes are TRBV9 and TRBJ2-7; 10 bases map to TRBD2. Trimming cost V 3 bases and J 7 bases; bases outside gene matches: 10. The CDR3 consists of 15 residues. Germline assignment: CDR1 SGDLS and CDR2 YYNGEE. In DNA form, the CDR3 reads TGTGCCAGCAGCGCGAAAGCGGGAGGGCCTGAGGAGCAGTACTTC. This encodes CASSAKAGGPEEQYF.

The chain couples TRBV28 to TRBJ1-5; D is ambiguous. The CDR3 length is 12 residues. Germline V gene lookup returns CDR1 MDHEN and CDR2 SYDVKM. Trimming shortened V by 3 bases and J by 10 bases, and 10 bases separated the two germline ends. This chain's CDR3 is CASSLGWTPQHF. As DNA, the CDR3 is TGTGCCAGCAGTTTGGGCTGGACTCCCCAGCATTTT.

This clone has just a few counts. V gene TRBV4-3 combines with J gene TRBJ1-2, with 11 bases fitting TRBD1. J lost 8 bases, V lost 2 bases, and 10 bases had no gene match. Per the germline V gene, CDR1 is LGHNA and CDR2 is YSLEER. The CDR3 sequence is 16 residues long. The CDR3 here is CASSQPVGQGAGGYTF. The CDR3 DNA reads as TGCGCCAGCAGCCAACCCGTCGGACAGGGGGCAGGGGGCTACACCTTC.

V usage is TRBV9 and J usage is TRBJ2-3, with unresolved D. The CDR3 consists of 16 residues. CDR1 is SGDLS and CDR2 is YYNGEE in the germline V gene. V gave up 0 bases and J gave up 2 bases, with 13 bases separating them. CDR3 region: CASSVGPTRNTDTQYF. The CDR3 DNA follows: TGTGCCAGCAGCGTAGGTCCGACACGGAACACAGATACGCAGTATTTT.

The CDR3 loop reads CASSQVGSYEQYF. CDR3 DNA: TGCGCCAGCAGCCAAGTCGGTAGCTACGAGCAGTACTTC. The chain is built from TRBV4-1 and TRBJ2-7; D not certain. This CDR3 region has 13 residues. Germline assignment: CDR1 MGHRA and CDR2 YSYEKL. V gave up 1 base and J gave up 3 bases, with 7 bases separating them.

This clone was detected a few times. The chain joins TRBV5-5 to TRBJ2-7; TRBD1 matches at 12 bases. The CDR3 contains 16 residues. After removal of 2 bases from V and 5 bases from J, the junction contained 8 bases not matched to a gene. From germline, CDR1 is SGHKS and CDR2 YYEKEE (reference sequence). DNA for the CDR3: TGTGCCAGCAGCTTCCTACCGGGACAGGGGGCCGACGAGCAGTACTTC. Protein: CASSFLPGQGADEQYF. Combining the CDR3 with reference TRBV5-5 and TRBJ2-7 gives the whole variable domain DAGVTQSPTHLIKTRGQQVTLRCSPISGHKSVSWYQQVLGQGPQFIFQYYEKEERGRGNFPDRFSARQFPNYSSELNVNALLLGDSALYLCASSFLPGQGADEQYFGPGTRLTVT.